The 5 T cell receptor beta chains given below trace back to one sample, sequenced in a study of T cells in pancreatic ductal adenocarcinoma. Clones were sequenced by immunoSEQ multiplex PCR, and TCRdb holds only the in-frame ones, with some missing. The sample yields 4,500 to 6,000 clones, around nine tenths seen once. Surgery without prior neoadjuvant therapy was the treatment of the selected pancreatic ductal adenocarcinoma patients. The sequenced sample was pancreatic tumor tissue. The receptor source for this set is a human donor with pancreatic ductal adenocarcinoma.

The V and J genes are TRBV27 and TRBJ1-1, with D possibly TRBD1 on 6 matching bases. CDR3 size: 16 residues. Germline CDR1 reads MNHEY; CDR2 reads SMNVEV (reference sequence). Between the trimmed V and J ends, which lost 6 bases and 0 bases, there was a span of 17 bases. The CDR3 sequence is CASSLTRDNLNTEAFF. The CDR3 DNA reads TGTGCCAGCAGCCTTACCCGGGACAACCTGAACACTGAAGCTTTCTTT.

The chain recombines TRBV19 with TRBJ2-7; D gene uncertain. The ends were cut back, 4 bases at V and 1 base at J, with 5 bases in the middle. The CDR3 is 12 amino acids. The germline V gene has CDR1 LNHDA and CDR2 SQIVND (reference sequence). The CDR3 nucleotides are TGTGCCAGTAGTACAGGTTCCTACGAGCAGTACTTC. Protein sequence: CASSTGSYEQYF.

This clone appeared once. The chain combines TRBV5-6 with TRBJ2-7; 9 bases agree with TRBD1. Germline trimming cut 2 bases from V and 3 bases from J; bases unmatched to any gene: 6. This CDR3 contains 15 residues. Germline V lookup: CDR1 SGHDT, CDR2 YYEEEE. The CDR3 bases are TGTGCCAGCAGCTTCTTGGGGACAGGGAGCTACGAGCAGTACTTC. This gives the protein CASSFLGTGSYEQYF.

The chain links TRBV10-2 to TRBJ1-1, with a weak D call TRBD1 (5 bases). The CDR3 is 13 residues long. V shed 11 bases and J shed 0 bases, with 13 bases lying between them. Germline-derived CDR1 and CDR2 are WSHSY and SAAADI. CDR3 bases: TGCGCCGCCAGCTTGGGGGTGAACACTGAAGCTTTCTTT. It specifies CAASLGVNTEAFF.

This clone has a handful of counts. The chain has TRBV18 and TRBJ1-2; 7 bases align to TRBD1. The germline gives CDR1 KGHSH, CDR2 LQKENI. This CDR3 comprises 15 residues. The ends lost 5 bases at V and 4 bases at J; junction bases unmatched: 10. The CDR3 coding sequence is TGTGCCAGCTCATTAAACTCCCGGGACAGCTATGGCTACACCTTC. Amino acid sequence: CASSLNSRDSYGYTF.